The TCR beta chain described here comes from a study of blood T cells in healthy people across ages. This clonotype has only a few counts. The antigen is undetermined. A second PCR of 7 to 11 cycles used a sample-barcoded 5' primer and a J-beta primer mix. Each cDNA molecule carried a tag from a template-switch adaptor that contained 12 random nucleotides. TCRdb redid the calling of the 5' RACE reads with MiXCR, one entry per CDR3 protein. Among some 730,000 distinct CDR3 sequences listed, 22% were seen once. This CDR3 has 15 residues. V trimming: 0 bases; J trimming: 5 bases; junction bases outside the gene matches: 4. In germline, CDR1 is GTSNPN, CDR2 SVGIG (reference sequence). Study outcomes and limitations: Unsorted PBMC input precluded a conclusive naive versus antigen-experienced comparison. Roughly linearly, TCR beta diversity per million T cells fell as age increased. The study lacked donor CMV status, which possibly confounded expanded clonotype changes.

J is TRBJ2-2 and V is TRBV30, with 9 positions matching TRBD2. This clonotype was obtained from a man aged 65 to 85 in good health. Specimen: blood. This CDR3 is CAWSVPGLATGELFF. The CDR3 DNA reads as TGTGCCTGGAGTGTCCCGGGACTAGCTACCGGGGAGCTGTTTTTT.